This T cell receptor beta chain was identified in a study of T cell responses to AZD1222 COVID-19 vaccine. The method was immunoSEQ multiplex PCR; TCRdb's version includes in-frame clones alone and lacks a portion of them. Counted here are about 120,000 clones, 85% to 95% occurring once; the ten biggest clones make up roughly 1.5%. The CDR3 is made up of 19 amino acids. This specimen consisted of peripheral blood, obtained 28 days after the second AZD1222 dose. The chain links TRBV21-1 to TRBJ2-1; the listed D gene, TRBD2, was not tested against the DNA. TRBV21-1 is listed as a pseudogene. The TCR comes from an adult who received the AZD1222 COVID-19 vaccine. The CDR3 bases are TGTGCCAGCAGCAACCAGGCAGGGGTCCTAGCGGGAGAGCACAATGAGCAGTTCTTC. Its protein is CASSNQAGVLAGEHNEQFF.